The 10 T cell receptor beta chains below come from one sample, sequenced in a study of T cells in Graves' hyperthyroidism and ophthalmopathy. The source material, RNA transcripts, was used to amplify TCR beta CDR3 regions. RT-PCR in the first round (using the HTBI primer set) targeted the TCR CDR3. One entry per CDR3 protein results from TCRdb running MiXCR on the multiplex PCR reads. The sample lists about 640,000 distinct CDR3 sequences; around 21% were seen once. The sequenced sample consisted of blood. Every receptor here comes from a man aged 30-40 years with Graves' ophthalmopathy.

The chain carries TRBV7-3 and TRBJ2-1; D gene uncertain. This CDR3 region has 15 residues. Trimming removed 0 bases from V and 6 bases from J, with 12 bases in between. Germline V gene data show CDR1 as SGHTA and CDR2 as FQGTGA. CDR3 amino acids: CASSLTVAGANEQFF. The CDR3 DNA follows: TGTGCCAGCAGCTTAACGGTAGCAGGAGCCAATGAGCAGTTCTTC.

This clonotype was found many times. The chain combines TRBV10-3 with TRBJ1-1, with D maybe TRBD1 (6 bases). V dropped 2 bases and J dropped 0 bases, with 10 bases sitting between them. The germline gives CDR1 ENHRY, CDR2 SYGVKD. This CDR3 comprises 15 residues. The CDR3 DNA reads TGTGCCATCAGTGAGAACGACAGGATGAACACTGAAGCTTTCTTT. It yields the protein CAISENDRMNTEAFF.

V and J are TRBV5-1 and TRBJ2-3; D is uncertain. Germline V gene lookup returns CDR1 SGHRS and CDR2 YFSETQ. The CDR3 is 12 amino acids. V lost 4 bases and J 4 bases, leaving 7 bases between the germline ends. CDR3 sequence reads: CASSRRADTQYF. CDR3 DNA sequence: TGCGCCAGCAGCCGTCGGGCAGATACGCAGTATTTT.

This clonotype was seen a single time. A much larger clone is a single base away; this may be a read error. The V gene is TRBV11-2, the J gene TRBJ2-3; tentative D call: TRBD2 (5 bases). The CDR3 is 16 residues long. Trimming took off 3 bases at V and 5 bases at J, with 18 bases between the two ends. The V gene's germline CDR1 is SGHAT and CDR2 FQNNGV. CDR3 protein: CASSFGPWGEVDTQYF. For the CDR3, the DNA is TGTGCCAGCAGCTTCGGCCCCTGGGGAGAGGTAGATACGCAGTATTTT.

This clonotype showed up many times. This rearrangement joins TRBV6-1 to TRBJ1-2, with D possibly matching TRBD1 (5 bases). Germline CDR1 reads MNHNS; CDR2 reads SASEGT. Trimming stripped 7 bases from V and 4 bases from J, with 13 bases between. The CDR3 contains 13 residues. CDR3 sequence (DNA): TGTGCCAGCACACGGGGCGGCGGCTATGGCTACACCTTC. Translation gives CASTRGGGYGYTF.

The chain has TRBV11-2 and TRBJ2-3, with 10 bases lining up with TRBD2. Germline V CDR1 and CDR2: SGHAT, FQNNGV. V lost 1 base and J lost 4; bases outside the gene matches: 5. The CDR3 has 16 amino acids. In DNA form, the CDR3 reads TGTGCCAGCAGCTTAGCCCTAGCGGGAGATTCAGATACGCAGTATTTT. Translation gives CASSLALAGDSDTQYF. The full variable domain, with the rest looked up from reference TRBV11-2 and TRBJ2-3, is EAGVAQSPRYKIIEKRQSVAFWCNPISGHATLYWYQQILGQGPKLLIQFQNNGVVDDSQLPKDRFSAERLKGVDSTLKIQPAKLEDSAVYLCASSLALAGDSDTQYFGPGTRLTVL.

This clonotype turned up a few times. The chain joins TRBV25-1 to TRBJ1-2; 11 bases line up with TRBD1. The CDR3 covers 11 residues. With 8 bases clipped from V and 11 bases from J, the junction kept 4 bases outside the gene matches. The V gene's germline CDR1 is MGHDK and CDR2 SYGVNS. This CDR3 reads CASLGQGGYTF. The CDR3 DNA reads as TGTGCCAGCTTGGGACAGGGGGGTTACACCTTC.

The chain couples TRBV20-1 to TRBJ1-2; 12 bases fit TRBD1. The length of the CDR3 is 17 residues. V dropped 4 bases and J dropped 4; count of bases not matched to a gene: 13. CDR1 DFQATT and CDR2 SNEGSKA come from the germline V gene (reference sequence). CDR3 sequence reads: CSATTGTGGDPRYGYTF. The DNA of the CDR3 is TGCAGTGCTACTACCGGGACAGGGGGCGACCCCCGCTATGGCTACACCTTC.

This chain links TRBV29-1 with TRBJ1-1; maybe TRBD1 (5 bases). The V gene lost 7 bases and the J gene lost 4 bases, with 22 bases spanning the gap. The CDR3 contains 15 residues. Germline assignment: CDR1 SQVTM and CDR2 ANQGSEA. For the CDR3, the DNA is TGCAGCGGCCTGAATACACTAGGACATATCACTGAAGCTTTCTTT. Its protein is CSGLNTLGHITEAFF.

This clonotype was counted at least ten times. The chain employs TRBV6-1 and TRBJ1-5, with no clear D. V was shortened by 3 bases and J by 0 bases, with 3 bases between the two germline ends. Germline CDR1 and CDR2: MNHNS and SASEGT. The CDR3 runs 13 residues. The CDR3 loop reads CASSDRSNQPQHF. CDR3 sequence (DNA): TGTGCCAGCAGTGACCGTAGCAATCAGCCCCAGCATTTT.